Listed below are T cell receptor beta chains from one sample, sequenced in a study of Ad26.COV2.S vaccination and SARS-CoV-2 variants. Produced via immunoSEQ multiplex PCR; TCRdb's table is partial and in-frame only. The sample has 300,000 to 400,000 clones; 90% to 95% are singletons. The sequenced sample was peripheral blood, obtained after recovery from COVID-19. The receptors originated from a human donor who had recovered from COVID-19. The conserved cysteine and the conserved F or W are not part of the CDR3 here. The size of a clone is reported for some rows only, either as once, few or many, or as a class for expanded clones.

size,V,J,CDR3
.,TRBV5-1,TRBJ2-7,ASSATGIRGDEQY
.,TRBV12-5,TRBJ2-3,ASGPPDRGRPDTQY
.,TRBV7-2,TRBJ1-2,ASSIDRVGGYT
.,TRBV25-1,TRBJ1-1,ASRRGHSNSEAF
.,TRBV29-1,TRBJ2-6,SVEDGSQGTSGANVLT
few,TRBV3-1/TRBV3-2,TRBJ1-5,ASSQGWGNQPQH
.,TRBV20-1,TRBJ2-5,SAGRGETQY
once,TRBV10-3,TRBJ2-5,AISEITGGETQY
few,TRBV3-1/TRBV3-2,TRBJ2-7,ASSQGSLDGEQY
.,TRBV7-2,TRBJ1-2,ASSRDRGYT
.,TRBV6-2/TRBV6-3,TRBJ1-2,ASSRGQNYGYT
.,TRBV2,TRBJ1-2,ASRGGTGLNGYT
.,TRBV10-1,TRBJ2-1,ASRGQGNSNEQF
.,TRBV6-5,TRBJ1-2,ATRDEAGVFGYT
.,TRBV6-4,TRBJ2-7,ASARDNSYEQY
.,TRBV2,TRBJ1-2,ASSEALQGNPGGYT
.,TRBV19,TRBJ2-7,ASSIEGEQY
.,TRBV27,TRBJ1-1,ASSSGYQTEAF